Below, 28 T cell receptor beta chains from the same sample are listed, as sequenced in a study of T cell repertoires in cytomegalovirus infection. In TCRdb, the reads were re-called with MiXCR into one record per CDR3 protein. The data contain about 310,000 distinct CDR3 sequences, roughly 9.3% of them seen just once; the ten biggest clones take up less than 3%. The sequenced material came from PBMCs. These receptors were taken from a human donor in good health (CMV status not recorded). Some clones in this sample may be carry-over from other donors' samples.

This clonotype showed up many times. This sequence joins TRBV7-6 and TRBJ2-1; weak D call: TRBD2 (6 bases). CDR1 is SGHVS, CDR2 FNYEAQ, per germline. This CDR3 contains 13 residues. V lost 2 bases, J lost 8 bases, and 10 bases lay in between. Here the CDR3 DNA reads TGTGCCAGCAGCTTAAGGTGGGGGGATGAGCAGTTCTTC. Translating it yields CASSLRWGDEQFF.

This clonotype was picked up a small number of times. The gene calls are TRBV20-1 and TRBJ2-7, with TRBD2 as a possible D gene (6 bases). Trimming took off 0 bases at V and 3 bases at J, with 18 bases between the two ends. The CDR3 sequence is 16 residues long. CDR1 DFQATT and CDR2 SNEGSKA come from the germline V gene (reference sequence). The CDR3 coding sequence is TGCAGTGCTAGAGATCCGACTGGGACTGCTCTCTACGAGCAGTACGTC. Translated, it gives CSARDPTGTALYEQYV.

In its sample, this clonotype was seen many times. The rearrangement links TRBV2 to TRBJ1-6, with D unresolved. V was cut by 2 bases and J by 8 bases, with 13 bases left in between. Germline V gene data show CDR1 as SNHLY and CDR2 as FYNNEI. The CDR3 is made up of 15 amino acids. The CDR3 here is CASSEQVPSHSPLHF. The CDR3 DNA reads as TGTGCCAGCAGTGAACAAGTGCCCAGTCATTCACCCCTCCACTTT. The full variable domain, completed using reference TRBV2 and TRBJ1-6, is EPEVTQTPSHQVTQMGQEVILRCVPISNHLYFYWYRQILGQKVEFLVSFYNNEISEKSEIFDDQFSVERPDGSNFTLKIRSTKLEDSAMYFCASSEQVPSHSPLHFGNGTRLTVT.

This clonotype was found a few times. The chain couples TRBV20-1 to TRBJ2-1; D ambiguous. V was cut by 3 bases and J by 0 bases, with 9 bases left in between. The CDR3 spans 14 residues. The V gene's germline CDR1 is DFQATT and CDR2 SNEGSKA (reference sequence). The CDR3 DNA sequence: TGCAGTGCTAGCCCCCTCACCTCCTACAATGAGCAGTTCTTC. This sequence encodes CSASPLTSYNEQFF.

This chain joins TRBV10-3 and TRBJ2-3, with TRBD1 identical over 7 bases. This CDR3 spans 17 amino acids. V lost 6 bases, J lost 1 base, and 13 bases stayed unmatched. CDR1 and CDR2 from the germline V gene are ENHRY and SYGVKD. CDR3 DNA sequence: TGTGCCATCAGGATAAAATTACAGGGGTCACGCACAGATACGCAGTATTTT. Translation: CAIRIKLQGSRTDTQYF.

This clonotype was seen many times. The CDR3 sequence: CASKRRQGDEKLFF. The CDR3 DNA reads TGTGCCAGCAAGAGGCGGCAGGGCGATGAAAAACTGTTTTTT. V is TRBV7-6 and J is TRBJ1-4; tentatively, D is TRBD1 (5 bases). CDR1 and CDR2 (germline): SGHVS, FNYEAQ. The CDR3 covers 14 residues. The germline V and J ends were trimmed by 7 bases and 6 bases, with 15 bases remaining between them.

This chain connects TRBV7-9 to TRBJ1-2; D gene uncertain. Germline V gene sequence: CDR1 SEHNR, CDR2 FQNEAQ (reference sequence). Trimming pared 1 base from V and 0 bases from J, leaving 9 bases between. The CDR3 has 15 amino acids. The CDR3 nucleotides read TGTGCCAGCAGCTTAGGCAACTCCCCTAACTATGGCTACACCTTC. Protein sequence: CASSLGNSPNYGYTF.

The table lists this clonotype with many counts. The chain carries TRBV10-3 and TRBJ2-2; D might be TRBD1 (6 bases). The CDR3 totals 15 residues. The germline V gene encodes CDR1 ENHRY and CDR2 SYGVKD. V gave up 7 bases and J gave up 1 base, with 13 bases separating them. This CDR3 is CAITDLTGNTGELFF. The CDR3 coding sequence is TGTGCCATCACCGACCTGACAGGGAACACCGGGGAGCTGTTTTTT.

This clonotype was seen repeatedly, ten times or more. V and J are TRBV19 and TRBJ2-1; TRBD1 matches 8 bases. Losses at the gene ends were 1 base for V and 9 bases for J; bases not matched to a gene: 14. CDR1 is LNHDA and CDR2 is SQIVND in the germline V gene (reference sequence). This CDR3 contains 17 residues. The CDR3 DNA is TGTGCCAGTAGTATAGCAGGACGGACAGGGTCAGGCGGTGAGCAGTTCTTC. Its protein is CASSIAGRTGSGGEQFF.

The V and J genes are TRBV29-1 and TRBJ2-3; tentative D call: TRBD1 (7 bases). Germline lookup yields CDR1 SQVTM and CDR2 ANQGSEA. The CDR3 consists of 13 residues. V gave up 3 bases and J gave up 6 bases, with 13 bases separating them. CDR3 nucleotide sequence: TGCAGCGTTGAGGAGGGGGCGGCGGATACGCAGTATTTT. Translating gives CSVEEGAADTQYF.

This clonotype was counted only a few times. This sequence joins TRBV5-1 and TRBJ2-7; 9 nucleotides line up with TRBD1. The CDR3 runs to 13 residues. With 4 bases clipped from V and 6 bases from J, the junction kept 5 bases outside the gene matches. Germline-derived CDR1 and CDR2 are SGHRS and YFSETQ. CDR3 nucleotides: TGCGCCAGCAGCCCCTCGACAGGGGGCGAGCAGTACGTC. As protein: CASSPSTGGEQYV.

This clonotype was recorded at least ten times. V usage is TRBV27 and J usage is TRBJ1-2; weak D call: TRBD1 (5 bases). The germline V and J ends were trimmed by 7 bases and 1 base, with 10 bases remaining between them. CDR1 MNHEY and CDR2 SMNVEV come from the germline V gene (reference sequence). CDR3 length equals 13 residues. The CDR3 protein is CASKRGINYGYTF. The CDR3 nucleotides read TGTGCCAGCAAGCGGGGGATTAACTATGGCTACACCTTC.

This clonotype was seen many times. The chain employs TRBV7-9 and TRBJ1-1; 7 bases align to TRBD1. V lost 1 base to trimming and J lost 5 bases; unmatched junction nucleotides: 7. This CDR3 contains 15 residues. Per the germline V gene, CDR1 is SEHNR and CDR2 is FQNEAQ (reference sequence). Written as DNA, the CDR3 is TGTGCCAGCAGCTTAGATCGTCAGGGGGTTACTGAAGCTTTCTTT. This gives the protein CASSLDRQGVTEAFF.

This clonotype appeared many times. This sequence joins TRBV7-9 and TRBJ2-6; D is unclear. The germline V and J ends were trimmed by 4 bases and 0 bases, with 13 bases remaining between them. The CDR3 covers 17 residues. Germline CDR1 reads SEHNR; CDR2 reads FQNEAQ (reference sequence). CDR3 nucleotide sequence: TGTGCCAGCAGCTCTTTGACTCGCAGCTCTGGGGCCAACGTCCTGACTTTC. Translated, it gives CASSSLTRSSGANVLTF.

This clonotype was detected many times. The rearrangement links TRBV28 to TRBJ1-1; D gene unclear. The V and J ends lost 5 bases and 4 bases respectively, with 8 bases between them. Germline CDR1 MDHEN, CDR2 SYDVKM. The CDR3 extends over 12 amino acids. The CDR3 bases are TGTGCCAGCAGTCGCCCGCGCACTGAAGCTTTCTTT. Translated, it gives CASSRPRTEAFF. Full variable domain (missing parts from reference TRBV28 and TRBJ1-1): DVKVTQSSRYLVKRTGEKVFLECVQDMDHENMFWYRQDPGLGLRLIYFSYDVKMKEKGDIPEGYSVSREKKERFSLILESASTNQTSMYLCASSRPRTEAFFGQGTRLTVV.

This clonotype was observed many times. V usage is TRBV11-3 and J usage is TRBJ2-1; no definite D call. Germline CDR1 and CDR2: SGHNT and YENEEA. The CDR3 length is 14 residues. V shed 4 bases and J shed 4 bases, with 11 bases lying between them. CDR3 region: CASSSSDTYNEQFF. The DNA for the CDR3 is TGTGCCAGCAGCTCTTCAGACACTTACAATGAGCAGTTCTTC.

This clonotype was seen ten or more times. This chain uses TRBV29-1 with TRBJ1-1; D gene unclear. Trimming shortened V by 4 bases and J by 0 bases, and 9 bases separated the two germline ends. The CDR3 is 13 amino acids. From germline, CDR1 is SQVTM and CDR2 ANQGSEA. In DNA, the CDR3 is TGCAGCGTTGTCTCTCGGATGAACACTGAAGCTTTCTTT. This encodes CSVVSRMNTEAFF. Full variable domain (remainder filled in from reference TRBV29-1 and TRBJ1-1): SAVISQKPSRDICQRGTSLTIQCQVDSQVTMMFWYRQQPGQSLTLIATANQGSEATYESGFVIDKFPISRPNLTFSTLTVSNMSPEDSSIYLCSVVSRMNTEAFFGQGTRLTVV.

This clonotype has ten or more counts. CDR3 in amino acids: CASSFKGQIRYGYTF. For the CDR3, the DNA is TGTGCCAGCAGTTTTAAGGGACAGATCCGCTATGGCTACACCTTC. The chain joins TRBV28 to TRBJ1-2, with TRBD1 matching over 7 bases. The germline V gene has CDR1 MDHEN and CDR2 SYDVKM. The CDR3 spans 15 residues. J gave up 4 bases and V 3 bases, and 8 bases lay outside the gene matches.

This clonotype has a count of ten or more. The V and J genes are TRBV2 and TRBJ1-5; TRBD1 matches at 9 bases. This CDR3 comprises 21 residues. In germline, CDR1 is SNHLY, CDR2 FYNNEI. V lost 2 bases and J lost 0; bases outside the gene matches: 17. The CDR3 region has the DNA TGTGCCAGCAGTGAAAGGGGGCTGGGACAGGGATTCCCGACTAGCAATCAGCCCCAGCATTTT. This translates into CASSERGLGQGFPTSNQPQHF.

There are many counts of this clonotype. The rearrangement uses TRBV7-9 and TRBJ2-3; 9 bases fit TRBD2. Looked up from germline, CDR1 is SEHNR and CDR2 is FQNEAQ (reference sequence). Trimming cost V 5 bases and J 3 bases; bases outside gene matches: 6. CDR3 size: 15 residues. In nucleotides, the CDR3 is TGTGCCAGCAGCCCGACTAGCGGTACTACAGATACGCAGTATTTT. Protein: CASSPTSGTTDTQYF.

Only a few counts were recorded for this clonotype. This chain uses TRBV19 with TRBJ2-5; D perhaps matches TRBD2 (6 bases). V lost 7 bases to trimming and J lost 1 base, with 13 bases between them. Germline loops: CDR1 LNHDA, CDR2 SQIVND (reference sequence). The CDR3 is 14 residues long. The CDR3 sequence: CASMRGGTQETQYF. The CDR3 nucleotides are TGTGCCAGTATGCGGGGAGGAACCCAAGAGACCCAGTACTTC.

This clonotype was seen repeatedly, ten times or more. The chain is built from TRBV29-1 and TRBJ1-5; the D is unclear. Germline values: CDR1 SQVTM, CDR2 ANQGSEA. The ends were cut back, 6 bases at V and 0 bases at J, with 15 bases in the middle. The CDR3 contains 15 residues. CDR3 nucleotide sequence: TGCAGCGTCCGCTGGACGTCCGATAGCAATCAGCCCCAGCATTTT. Its translation is CSVRWTSDSNQPQHF.

The CDR3 DNA reads TGCAGCGCCCGGGGGGAAGGGACAACTAATGAAAAACTGTTTTTT. Translated, it gives CSARGEGTTNEKLFF. The gene calls are TRBV29-1 and TRBJ1-4; D might be TRBD1 (5 bases). V was shortened by 7 bases and J by 0 bases, with 15 bases between the two germline ends. Germline CDR1 SQVTM, CDR2 ANQGSEA. The CDR3 extends over 15 amino acids.

At least ten counts were recorded for this clonotype. V gene TRBV28 combines with J gene TRBJ1-2, with 8 bases aligning to TRBD1. The CDR3 runs 13 residues. J gave up 6 bases and V 5 bases, and 5 bases lay outside the gene matches. Germline assignment: CDR1 MDHEN and CDR2 SYDVKM. The DNA for the CDR3 is TGTGCCAGCAGTGTTACAGGGGGGGATGGCTACACCTTC. Amino acids: CASSVTGGDGYTF.

This clonotype has ten or more counts. The V gene is TRBV7-2, the J gene TRBJ2-7; D perhaps matches TRBD1 (5 bases). CDR3 length: 14 amino acids. Germline CDR1 and CDR2: SGHTA and FQGNSA. With 1 base removed from V and 5 bases from J, the gap between germline ends came to 12 bases. The CDR3 reads CASSLEPGSHEQYF. The CDR3 nucleotides are TGTGCCAGCAGCTTAGAGCCAGGGTCCCACGAGCAGTACTTC.

CDR3 DNA sequence: TGCGCCAGCGCTCAGGGGGCCCGCACAGATACGCAGTATTTT. It translates to CASAQGARTDTQYF. The V gene is TRBV5-1, the J gene TRBJ2-3, with 8 bases lining up with TRBD1. Trimming took 7 bases from V and 1 from J; bases not matched to a gene: 5. CDR1 and CDR2 from the germline V gene are SGHRS and YFSETQ. The CDR3 has 14 residues.

This clonotype showed up just a few times. The rearrangement uses TRBV18 and TRBJ1-6; D unresolved. Trimming pared 1 base from V and 9 bases from J, leaving 4 bases between. The CDR3 has 12 amino acids. From germline, CDR1 is KGHSH and CDR2 LQKENI. The CDR3 region has the DNA TGTGCCAGCTCACCACAGGGTTCACCCCTCCACTTT. Translated, it gives CASSPQGSPLHF.

At least ten counts were recorded for this clonotype. The V gene is TRBV7-2, the J gene TRBJ1-2, with no clear D. V was shortened by 1 base and J by 8 bases, with 8 bases between the two germline ends. This CDR3 is 12 amino acids long. Germline CDR1 reads SGHTA; CDR2 reads FQGNSA. The CDR3: CASSLGAHGYTF. CDR3 bases: TGTGCCAGCAGCTTAGGGGCACACGGCTACACCTTC.